The clone carrying this T cell receptor beta chain was seen only once. Its specificity is unknown. The germline CDR1 and CDR2 sequences are SGHVS and FQNEAQ. The CDR3 totals 14 residues. Losses at the gene ends were 4 bases for V and 8 bases for J; bases not matched to a gene: 4. This sample was included in a study of shared clonotypes between healthy human individuals. Data came from immunoSEQ multiplex PCR; TCRdb stores just in-frame clones and leaves some out. The table has over 2 million clones, 85% to 95% seen once. Regarding the study as a whole: Unshared clonotypes carried lower generation probabilities than those common to all four donors. Researchers sampled blood only, noting tissue repertoires likely differ.

This clonotype was obtained from a man between 18 and 29 years old in good health. Some clones in this sample may be carry-over from other donors' samples. What was sequenced was naive CD4+ T cells from PBMCs. This sample's subset: CD45RA+ positively selected. The chain uses TRBV7-8 and TRBJ2-3; 12 positions agree with TRBD2. In DNA form, the CDR3 reads TGTGCCAGCAGCTCCCTAGCGGGAGGGGGTACGCAGTATTTT. It translates to CASSSLAGGGTQYF. Full variable domain (rest looked up from reference TRBV7-8 and TRBJ2-3): GAGVSQSPRYKVAKRGQDVALRCDPISGHVSLFWYQQALGQGPEFLTYFQNEAQLDKSGLPSDRFFAERPEGSVSTLKIQRTQQEDSAVYLCASSSLAGGGTQYFGPGTRLTVL.